Listed below are T cell receptor beta chains from one sample, sequenced in a study of OX40 agonist ivuxolimab in advanced cancers. TCRdb's copy holds only in-frame clones and misses some; the assay was immunoSEQ multiplex PCR. The repertoire includes 26,000 or so clones, 85% to 90% of them detected once, and approximately 19% sits in the top ten. This specimen consisted of CD4+ or CD8+ T cells sorted from blood, obtained in a trial of the OX40 agonist ivuxolimab. These receptors came from an adult with an advanced solid tumor such as melanoma, head and neck, liver or kidney cancer. The CDR3 runs from the conserved cysteine through the conserved F or W. D genes are given only for firm matches. Clone size is stated in some rows and not others, as once, few, many or a class when expanded.

j_gene | abundance | v_gene | d_gene | CDR3nt | CDR3aa
TRBJ2-7 | once | TRBV7-2 | TRBD2 | TGTGCCAGCAGCTTAGGGGGCGGGGGTGTCTACGAGCAGTACTTC | CASSLGGGGVYEQYF
TRBJ1-1 | . | TRBV15 | . | TGTGCCACCAGCGTAGACAGAAGGAACACTGAAGCTTTCTTT | CATSVDRRNTEAFF
TRBJ1-6 | . | TRBV5-6 | . | TGTGCCAGCAGCTTGAGACAGTATAATTCACCCCTCCACTTT | CASSLRQYNSPLHF
TRBJ1-1 | . | TRBV30 | . | TGTGCCTGGAGTGTGATTGGGGCGAGGAACACTGAAGCTTTCTTT | CAWSVIGARNTEAFF
TRBJ2-1 | . | TRBV5-4 | TRBD2 | TGTGCCGCTCGGCTAGCGGGAGGGGTACACGATGAGCAGTTCTTC | CAARLAGGVHDEQFF
TRBJ1-1 | . | TRBV9 | . | TGTGCCAGCAGCCCGGAGGGGAACACTGAAGCTTTCTTT | CASSPEGNTEAFF
TRBJ2-7 | . | TRBV18 | . | TGTGCCAGCTCACCGGTCAGTCCCTACGAGCAGTACTTC | CASSPVSPYEQYF
TRBJ2-1 | . | TRBV29-1 | TRBD2 | TGCAGCGTTGAAAAAGGGCGGGAGGGGTCCTACAATGAGCAGTTCTTC | CSVEKGREGSYNEQFF
TRBJ1-5 | . | TRBV6-5 | . | TGTGCCAGCAGTCAGGGGACCAACAATCAGCCCCAGCATTTT | CASSQGTNNQPQHF
TRBJ1-2 | . | TRBV11-1 | TRBD1 | TGTGCCAGCAGCTGGACAGGGGCGAACTATGGCTACACCTTC | CASSWTGANYGYTF
TRBJ2-3 | . | TRBV4-1 | . | TGCGCCAGCAGCCAAGATATCAGCACAGATACGCAGTATTTT | CASSQDISTDTQYF
TRBJ2-7 | . | TRBV4-1 | . | TGCGCCAGCAGCCAAACGCAGGGCCCCTACGAGCAGTACTTC | CASSQTQGPYEQYF
TRBJ1-1 | . | TRBV19 | . | TGTGCCAGTAGTATGGCCGATAGGGACACTGAAGCTTTCTTT | CASSMADRDTEAFF